The 8 T cell receptor beta chains listed next were all sequenced from one sample in a study of metastatic and nonmetastatic thyroid tumors. From the PCR reads, TCRdb re-called clones with MiXCR. The table has about 47,000 clones, 20% to 25% seen once; the top ten hold more than 3%. Nobody among the patients had been given any treatment before thyroid surgery. Material: blood. The source is a male donor with papillary thyroid cancer or a benign thyroid nodule (not recorded which). Some clones in this sample may be carry-over from other donors' samples.

In this sample, this clone turned up many times. Other nucleotide sequences in the sample specify the same CDR3. The V and J genes are TRBV9 and TRBJ1-1; possibly TRBD1 for D (6 bases). V was pared by 0 bases and J by 1 base, with 10 bases between. The CDR3 contains 15 residues. Germline V gene data show CDR1 as SGDLS and CDR2 as YYNGEE. CDR3: CASSVAARGNTEAFF. The DNA for the CDR3 is TGTGCCAGCAGCGTAGCTGCCAGGGGGAACACTGAAGCTTTCTTT. Based on the CDR3 plus reference TRBV9 and TRBJ1-1, the full variable domain is DSGVTQTPKHLITATGQRVTLRCSPRSGDLSVYWYQQSLDQGLQFLIQYYNGEERAKGNILERFSAQQFPDLHSELNLSSLELGDSALYFCASSVAARGNTEAFFGQGTRLTVV.

The rearrangement links TRBV28 to TRBJ2-7, with TRBD1 matching over 9 bases. The CDR3 contains 14 residues. CDR1 and CDR2 from the germline V gene are MDHEN and SYDVKM. V was clipped by 4 bases and J by 2 bases; unmatched bases: 3. The CDR3 spells CASSWDREAYEQYF. The CDR3 nucleotides are TGTGCCAGCAGTTGGGACAGGGAAGCCTACGAGCAGTACTTC.

The chain links TRBV20-1 to TRBJ1-5; possibly TRBD1 for D (6 bases). The CDR3 totals 14 residues. The ends were cut back, 3 bases at V and 5 bases at J, with 14 bases in the middle. From germline, CDR1 is DFQATT and CDR2 SNEGSKA (reference sequence). CDR3 sequence (DNA): TGCAGTGCTAGTCCGGGGGGCCGCGATCAGCCCCAGCATTTT. Protein product: CSASPGGRDQPQHF.

This clone appeared many times. This sequence joins TRBV28 and TRBJ2-1; D possibly corresponds to TRBD2 (6 bases). The germline V and J ends were trimmed by 10 bases and 9 bases, with 16 bases remaining between them. CDR1 MDHEN and CDR2 SYDVKM come from the germline V gene. The CDR3 length is 12 residues. In DNA form, the CDR3 reads TGTGCCACACACCGGGAGAGAGGTGAGCAGTTCTTC. As protein: CATHRERGEQFF.

There are many counts of this clone. CDR3 sequence: CASSDWVGNNEQFF. The CDR3 region has the DNA TGTGCCAGCAGTGATTGGGTCGGAAACAATGAGCAGTTCTTC. The rearrangement links TRBV2 to TRBJ2-1; D is undetermined. V was pared by 3 bases and J by 5 bases, with 11 bases between. This CDR3 has 14 amino acids. CDR1 is SNHLY and CDR2 is FYNNEI in the germline V gene.

There are many counts of this clone. The V and J genes are TRBV2 and TRBJ2-3; the D is unclear. Germline V gene sequence: CDR1 SNHLY, CDR2 FYNNEI. CDR3 length: 15 amino acids. The germline V and J ends were trimmed by 4 bases and 1 base, with 12 bases remaining between them. CDR3 coding DNA: TGTGCCAGCAGTGGATATTTGCCGCGCACAGATACGCAGTATTTT. This translates into CASSGYLPRTDTQYF. Full variable domain (rest looked up from reference TRBV2 and TRBJ2-3): EPEVTQTPSHQVTQMGQEVILRCVPISNHLYFYWYRQILGQKVEFLVSFYNNEISEKSEIFDDQFSVERPDGSNFTLKIRSTKLEDSAMYFCASSGYLPRTDTQYFGPGTRLTVL.

This clone was detected many times. The CDR3 is CASSQAPSGRGEQFF. CDR3 bases: TGTGCCAGCAGCCAAGCCCCCAGCGGGAGGGGTGAGCAGTTCTTC. The V gene is TRBV3-1, the J gene TRBJ2-1; 10 bases fit TRBD2. V trimming: 1 base; J trimming: 9 bases; junction bases outside the gene matches: 6. Germline lookup yields CDR1 LGHDT and CDR2 YNNKEL (reference sequence). The CDR3 covers 15 residues.

CDR3 nucleotide sequence: TGTGCCAGCAGCTTAGGCCAGGGTGGGACCGGGGAGCTGTTTTTT. Protein: CASSLGQGGTGELFF. This chain connects TRBV7-3 to TRBJ2-2; possibly TRBD1 for D (5 bases). Germline V gives CDR1 SGHTA, CDR2 FQGTGA. Between the trimmed V and J ends, which lost 2 bases and 5 bases, there was a span of 12 bases. This CDR3 region has 15 residues. Full variable domain (remainder filled in from reference TRBV7-3 and TRBJ2-2): GAGVSQTPSNKVTEKGKYVELRCDPISGHTALYWYRQSLGQGPEFLIYFQGTGAADDSGLPNDRFFAVRPEGSVSTLKIQRTERGDSAVYLCASSLGQGGTGELFFGEGSRLTVL.